What follows describes a single T cell receptor (beta chain). A second PCR, run for roughly 6 to 11 cycles, used a sample-barcoded 5' primer plus a J-beta primer mix. TCRdb re-derived calls from the 5' RACE reads in MiXCR, one entry per CDR3 protein. The sample lists over 1,500,000 distinct CDR3 sequences; around 40% were seen once. The CDR3 extends over 15 amino acids. Germline V gene data show CDR1 as SGHTA and CDR2 as FQGNSA. V lost 4 bases and J lost 2, with 13 bases in between. This sample was taken from a study of blood T cells in healthy people across ages. The clonotype comes from a human donor in good health. The rearrangement links TRBV7-2 to TRBJ2-3, with a possible D match to TRBD2 (6 bases). Sample: blood. The CDR3 here is CASSSPGLSTDTQYF. For the CDR3, the DNA is TGTGCCAGCAGCTCCCCGGGACTTTCCACAGATACGCAGTATTTT.